The 32 T cell receptor beta chains listed next were all sequenced from one sample in a study of tissue T cells after allogeneic stem cell transplantation. Time point defined: mouse harvest day 7 after allogeneic transplant. Mouse grafts combined 10^7 T-cell-depleted bone marrow cells with 10^6 splenic CD5+ T cells. The data were produced by immunoSEQ multiplex PCR, yet TCRdb's version contains in-frame clones alone and is incomplete. The data show 9,000 to 13,000 clones, more than 30% seen once. What was sequenced was skin. These receptors were taken from a female BALB/c mouse given C57BL/6 T cells with graft-versus-host disease after an allogeneic hematopoietic cell transplant.

As concerns this clone: The listed genes are named as in mouse. Sequencing ends 1 residue short of the CDR3 end; the germline J gene provides the rest. The rearrangement uses TRBV31 and TRBJ2-7, with 11 bases lining up with TRBD2. Germline CDR1 GKSSPN, CDR2 SITVG. Unmatched junction bases numbered 3, after V lost 1 base and J lost 4 bases. There are 14 residues in the CDR3. The part of the CDR3 DNA that was read is TGTGCCTGGAGTCGCGGGACTGGGGGATATGAACAGTAC. This codes for CAWSRGTGGYEQY. The entire CDR3 sequence reads CAWSRGTGGYEQYF.

To note about this clone: Gene and germline names: mouse. The CDR3 is cut off 1 residue early in the read; its end comes from the germline J gene. This chain joins TRBV26 and TRBJ2-3, with 7 nucleotides matching TRBD1. J gave up 1 base and V 8 bases, and 3 bases lay outside the gene matches. The germline CDR1 and CDR2 sequences are KGHPV and FQNQEV (reference sequence). This CDR3 comprises 13 residues. The covered CDR3 bases are TGTGCCAGCCGGACAGGAGGTGCAGAAACGCTGTAT. Translating gives CASRTGGAETLY. The entire CDR3 protein is CASRTGGAETLYF. The entire variable domain, with the rest obtained from reference TRBV26 and TRBJ2-3, is as follows: NSKVIQTPRYLVKGQGQKAKMRCIPEKGHPVVFWYQQNKNNEFKFLINFQNQEVLQQIDMTEKRFSAECPSNSPCSLEIQSSEAGDSALYLCASRTGGAETLYFGSGTRLTVL.

This clone was seen more than once but under ten times. Any gene name here is a mouse gene name. The CDR3 goes on 1 residue after the read ends, and that part is filled in from the germline J gene. The chain carries TRBV13-1 and TRBJ1-1, with D maybe TRBD1 (6 bases). The CDR3 runs 15 residues. CDR1 NSHNY and CDR2 SYGAGN come from the germline V gene. With 1 base removed from V and 3 bases from J, the gap between germline ends came to 13 bases. CDR3 DNA (partial): TGTGCCAGCAGTGATTTGGGGGGGCGGGACACAGAAGTCTTC. Its translation is CASSDLGGRDTEVF. The CDR3 in its entirety is CASSDLGGRDTEVFF.

About this clone: Here the gene names and germline are mouse. The CDR3 end is not reached by the read, which stops 1 residue before it; the germline J gene fills it in. The chain uses TRBV12-1 and TRBJ2-5; D is perhaps TRBD2 (6 bases). The CDR3 contains 13 residues. In germline, CDR1 is SGHSN, CDR2 HYEKVE. V lost 1 base, J lost 5 bases, and 9 bases lay in between. CDR3 loop: CASSLGGRDTQYF. Incomplete CDR3 DNA: TGTGCCAGCTCTCTGGGGGGACGAGACACCCAGTAC.

This clone was counted a few times. The gene symbols are mouse symbols. Coverage ceases 1 residue before the CDR3 finishes, and the germline J gene fills in the end. V is TRBV3 and J is TRBJ2-3, with TRBD2 matching 10 bases. The length of the CDR3 is 15 residues. The V and J ends lost 3 bases and 3 bases, in that order; junction bases with no gene match: 3. The germline gives CDR1 SNHLY, CDR2 FYNGKV (reference sequence). The covered CDR3 bases are TGTGCCAGCAGCTTCGGCTGGGGGGGCGCAGAAACGCTGTAT. Amino acids: CASSFGWGGAETLY. The entire CDR3 protein reads CASSFGWGGAETLYF. Full variable domain (outside the CDR3, taken from reference TRBV3 and TRBJ2-3): GPKVLQIPSHQIIDMGQMVTLNCDPVSNHLYFYWYKQILGQQMEFLVNFYNGKVMEKSKLFKDQFSVERPDGSYFTLKIQPTALEDSAVYFCASSFGWGGAETLYFGSGTRLTVL.

With regard to this clone: Mouse germline and gene names are used. CDR3 amino acids: CTCSGTGGAQGQNTLYF. The CDR3 bases that were read are TGCACCTGCAGTGGGACTGGGGGGGCGCAGGGTCAAAACACCTTGTAC. V and J are TRBV1 and TRBJ2-4; TRBD2 matches at 13 bases. The read stops 1 residue short of the end of the CDR3; the missing end is completed from the germline J gene. CDR1 and CDR2 (germline): NSQYPW, LRSPGD (reference sequence). The V and J ends lost 4 bases and 1 base, in that order; junction bases with no gene match: 5. The CDR3 totals 17 residues.

This clone was counted a few times. Genes and germline are mouse. The missing CDR3 end, 1 residue past where the read stops, is filled in from the germline J gene. The chain couples TRBV3 to TRBJ2-7, with 9 bases matching TRBD1. This CDR3 is built from 12 residues. Trimming cost V 3 bases and J 7 bases; bases outside gene matches: 1. From germline, CDR1 is SNHLY and CDR2 FYNGKV (reference sequence). CDR3 region: CASSFGQGEQYF. Partial CDR3 DNA: TGTGCCAGCAGCTTTGGACAGGGGGAACAGTAC.

In this sample, this clone turned up a few times. Mouse germline and gene names are used. The read ends 1 residue early relative to the CDR3; the germline J gene fills the gap. The J gene is TRBJ2-4, the V gene TRBV26; 11 positions match TRBD2. The J segment lost 2 bases and the V segment lost 6 bases, leaving 4 bases of the junction unmatched. Germline V gene lookup returns CDR1 KGHPV and CDR2 FQNQEV (reference sequence). The CDR3 consists of 15 residues. CDR3 sequence: CASSRTGGIQNTLYF. CDR3 bases read: TGTGCCAGCAGCCGGACTGGGGGGATTCAAAACACCTTGTAC.

As regards this clone: Germline and genes: mouse. The read halts 1 residue ahead of the CDR3 end, with the missing end drawn from the germline J gene. The J gene is TRBJ2-2, the V gene TRBV22; the table's TRBD2 call for D was not verified on the DNA. TRBV22 is designated a pseudogene. The CDR3 consists of 14 residues. The sequenced CDR3 bases are TGTGCCAGCAAACTGGGGGGGCGGACCGGGCAGCTCTAC. As protein: CASKLGGRTGQLY. Given in full, the CDR3 is CASKLGGRTGQLYF.

For this clone: The genes and germline here are from mouse. The read terminates 1 residue ahead of where the CDR3 ends, so the germline J gene completes it. The chain has TRBV15 and TRBJ2-7; 10 bases are shared with TRBD1. V gave up 6 bases and J gave up 7 bases; unmatched junction bases: 9. There are 14 residues in the CDR3. Germline V gives CDR1 SGHND, CDR2 FRSKSL. CDR3 sequence reads: CASSPTGGGKEQYF. The sequenced part of the CDR3 DNA is TGTGCCAGCAGCCCGACAGGGGGCGGGAAAGAACAGTAC.

This clone showed up just a few times. Gene names and germline match the mouse. The read comes to an end 1 residue before the CDR3 does, leaving the germline J gene to fill in the end. V and J are TRBV3 and TRBJ2-1, with 8 nucleotides matching TRBD2. V shed 3 bases, J shed 3 bases, and the junction held 1 base outside the gene matches. There are 14 residues in the CDR3. From germline, CDR1 is SNHLY and CDR2 FYNGKV (reference sequence). The CDR3 loop is CASSLGGRYAEQFF. The CDR3 DNA, read in part, is TGTGCCAGCAGCTTGGGGGGGCGCTATGCTGAGCAGTTC. The whole variable domain, filled in from reference TRBV3 and TRBJ2-1, reads GPKVLQIPSHQIIDMGQMVTLNCDPVSNHLYFYWYKQILGQQMEFLVNFYNGKVMEKSKLFKDQFSVERPDGSYFTLKIQPTALEDSAVYFCASSLGGRYAEQFFGPGTRLTVL.

A remark on this clone: The genes are named according to mouse. The read halts 1 residue ahead of the CDR3 end, with the missing end drawn from the germline J gene. This chain joins TRBV26 and TRBJ2-5; TRBD1 might be the D (6 bases). The CDR3 has 12 residues. The germline CDR1 and CDR2 sequences are KGHPV and FQNQEV (reference sequence). V dropped 3 bases and J dropped 7 bases, with 8 bases sitting between them. CDR3 in amino acids: CASSLQGNTQYF. The sequenced part of the CDR3 DNA is TGTGCCAGCAGTCTCCAGGGGAACACCCAGTAC. The entire variable domain, with the rest obtained from reference TRBV26 and TRBJ2-5, is as follows: NSKVIQTPRYLVKGQGQKAKMRCIPEKGHPVVFWYQQNKNNEFKFLINFQNQEVLQQIDMTEKRFSAECPSNSPCSLEIQSSEAGDSALYLCASSLQGNTQYFGPGTRLLVL.

In its sample, this clone was seen once. Genes and germline are mouse. The sequence runs out 1 residue before the end of the CDR3; the remainder is reconstructed from the germline J gene. The chain employs TRBV19 and TRBJ2-2; 8 bases line up with TRBD2. J gave up 0 bases and V 4 bases, and 2 bases lay outside the gene matches. The CDR3 is 15 residues long. Germline CDR1 reads FNHDT; CDR2 reads SITEND (reference sequence). The CDR3 here is CASSPLGANTGQLYF. Partial CDR3 DNA: TGTGCCAGCAGTCCACTGGGGGCAAACACCGGGCAGCTCTAC.

Details on this clone: The gene symbols are mouse symbols. The CDR3 is cut off 1 residue early in the read; its end comes from the germline J gene. This sequence joins TRBV26 and TRBJ1-2; perhaps TRBD1 as D (5 bases). This CDR3 is 13 amino acids long. V was trimmed by 3 bases and J by 0 bases, leaving 5 bases between them. Per germline, CDR1 KGHPV and CDR2 FQNQEV (reference sequence). This CDR3 is CASSLRANSDYTF. CDR3 bases read: TGTGCCAGCAGTCTCAGGGCAAACTCCGACTACACC.

This clone was found a few times. The gene names here belong to mouse. The CDR3 extends 1 residue past the end of the read, so its final part is completed from the germline J gene. This rearrangement joins TRBV23 to TRBJ1-1; the table's D call TRBD1 went unverified against the DNA. CDR3 size: 10 residues. Per germline, CDR1 KGHTA and CDR2 FQNQQP. The part of the CDR3 DNA that was read is TGCTCCAGCAGTCCGGAGGGAGTCTTC. The encoded protein is CSSSPEGVF. The whole CDR3 sequence reads CSSSPEGVFF.

As regards this clone: Mouse germline and gene names are used. Read data end 1 residue before the CDR3 end; the end is taken from the germline J gene. The rearrangement uses TRBV3 and TRBJ2-7; 10 nucleotides line up with TRBD2. The CDR3 has 15 amino acids. Germline values: CDR1 SNHLY, CDR2 FYNGKV (reference sequence). The V and J ends lost 4 bases and 3 bases, in that order; junction bases with no gene match: 6. The part of the CDR3 DNA that was read is TGTGCCAGCAGCTCCGAGACTGGGGGGCTCTATGAACAGTAC. This sequence encodes CASSSETGGLYEQY. The whole CDR3 reads CASSSETGGLYEQYF.

As regards this clone: One end of the junction is discordant with germline, which a read error may explain. Gene names refer to mouse genes. The CDR3 here is CASSLNKEVFF. The covered CDR3 bases are TGTGCCAGCAGTTTAAACAAAGAAGTCTTC. This chain joins TRBV14 and TRBJ1-1; no clear D. The read stops 1 residue short of the end of the CDR3; the missing end is completed from the germline J gene. Looked up from germline, CDR1 is SGHDT and CDR2 is FRDEAV. CDR3 size: 11 residues.

As regards this clone: The gene symbols are mouse symbols. The sequenced CDR3 bases are TGTGCCAGCTCTCTCGGGACAGACAACGAAAGATTATTT. It translates to CASSLGTDNERLF. The complete CDR3 sequence is CASSLGTDNERLFF. This chain links TRBV12-2 with TRBJ1-4, with 7 bases matching TRBD1. The sequenced fragment ends 1 residue before the CDR3 boundary, so the rest is inferred from the germline J gene. This CDR3 contains 14 residues. Per germline, CDR1 SGHLS and CDR2 HYDKME. V lost 0 bases to trimming and J lost 4 bases; unmatched junction nucleotides: 1.

In the case of this clone: Here the gene names and germline are mouse. The CDR3 is cut off 1 residue early in the read; its end comes from the germline J gene. This same CDR3 is encoded by further DNA sequences in the sample. V and J are TRBV26 and TRBJ2-7; D call uncertain. CDR1 KGHPV and CDR2 FQNQEV come from the germline V gene (reference sequence). The ends were cut back, 3 bases at V and 4 bases at J, with 7 bases in the middle. The CDR3 totals 12 residues. The sequenced CDR3 bases are TGTGCCAGCAGTCTCGGCAGATATGAACAGTAC. Residues: CASSLGRYEQY. The full CDR3 is CASSLGRYEQYF.

This clone turned up a few times. Gene names follow the mouse nomenclature. Read data end 1 residue before the CDR3 end; the end is taken from the germline J gene. The chain uses TRBV26 and TRBJ1-6; D is unresolved. TRBJ1-6 is given ORF status, its function remaining uncertain. This CDR3 is 15 amino acids long. Germline V lookup: CDR1 KGHPV, CDR2 FQNQEV (reference sequence). V lost 5 bases to trimming and J lost 0 bases, with 8 bases between them. CDR3 protein: CASSTDDSYNSPLYF. The covered CDR3 bases are TGTGCCAGCAGTACGGACGATTCCTATAATTCGCCCCTCTAC.

Concerning this clone: The genes and germline here are from mouse. The read halts 1 residue ahead of the CDR3 end, with the missing end drawn from the germline J gene. The gene calls are TRBV19 and TRBJ1-1; 10 positions match TRBD1. V shed 2 bases and J 2 bases; nucleotides not matched to a gene: 3. The germline V gene has CDR1 FNHDT and CDR2 SITEND (reference sequence). This CDR3 has 15 amino acids. CDR3 DNA, as far as it was read: TGTGCCAGCAGTATGGGGGACAGGGGTAACACAGAAGTCTTC. Protein product: CASSMGDRGNTEVF. The entire CDR3 protein reads CASSMGDRGNTEVFF.

Notes on this clone: The germline and genes are mouse ones. From the germline J gene comes the end of the CDR3, since the read stops 1 residue before it. V usage is TRBV26 and J usage is TRBJ1-1; the D gene is possibly TRBD1 (5 bases). CDR1 and CDR2 from the germline V gene are KGHPV and FQNQEV (reference sequence). V lost 5 bases to trimming and J lost 0 bases, with 7 bases between them. CDR3 size: 13 residues. The sequenced part of the CDR3 DNA is TGTGCCAGCAGTTGGACATCAAACACAGAAGTCTTC. Encoded protein: CASSWTSNTEVF. The entire CDR3 is CASSWTSNTEVFF.

This clone was recorded a few times. Gene labels here are mouse ones. The DNA read from the CDR3 is TGTGCCAGCGGTGATGCGACTGGGGGGATATATGAACAGTAC. Translated: CASGDATGGIYEQY. The whole CDR3 sequence is CASGDATGGIYEQYF. The rearrangement links TRBV13-2 to TRBJ2-7; TRBD2 aligns across 10 bases. The DNA ends 1 residue before the CDR3 does, and the rest of the CDR3 is filled in from the germline J gene. This CDR3 is 15 amino acids long. V trimming: 0 bases; J trimming: 4 bases; junction bases outside the gene matches: 4. Germline V gene lookup returns CDR1 NNHNN and CDR2 SYGAGS (reference sequence).

Note on this clone: Gene names follow the mouse nomenclature. Read coverage stops 1 residue before the CDR3 terminus; the germline J gene supplies the remainder. J is TRBJ1-6 and V is TRBV26; no clear D gene. TRBJ1-6 is an open reading frame, and its role is uncertain. The V end lost 3 bases, the J end lost 0 bases, and 6 bases lay between the germline ends. Germline CDR1 and CDR2: KGHPV and FQNQEV (reference sequence). The CDR3 has 15 residues. The chain's CDR3 is CASSLTDSYNSPLYF. The sequenced part of the CDR3 DNA is TGTGCCAGCAGTCTCACAGATTCCTATAATTCGCCCCTCTAC.

Note on this clone: The genes and germline here are from mouse. The read is 1 residue too short to cover the CDR3 end, so that end is filled in from the germline J gene. The rearrangement links TRBV13-1 to TRBJ2-1; 12 bases are shared with TRBD2. Germline V gene lookup returns CDR1 NSHNY and CDR2 SYGAGN. The CDR3 runs to 15 residues. Losses at the gene ends were 2 bases for V and 6 bases for J; bases not matched to a gene: 3. The CDR3 loop is CASSERTGGGAEQFF. The part of the CDR3 DNA that was read is TGTGCCAGCAGTGAGCGGACTGGGGGGGGTGCTGAGCAGTTC.

Concerning this clone itself: Gene and germline names: mouse. The DNA ends 1 residue before the CDR3 does, and the rest of the CDR3 is filled in from the germline J gene. The gene calls are TRBV26 and TRBJ1-3, with D perhaps TRBD1 (6 bases). Germline V CDR1 and CDR2: KGHPV, FQNQEV (reference sequence). The CDR3 spans 14 residues. The V and J ends lost 7 bases and 3 bases respectively, with 13 bases between them. The CDR3 sequence is CASTPPGDGNTLYF. The part of the CDR3 DNA that was read is TGTGCCAGCACCCCTCCAGGGGATGGAAATACGCTCTAT.

This clone has only one observation. The listed genes are named as in mouse. The sequence runs out 1 residue before the end of the CDR3; the remainder is reconstructed from the germline J gene. The chain uses TRBV26 and TRBJ1-6; 11 bases match TRBD1. TRBJ1-6 is given ORF status, its function remaining uncertain. V lost 4 bases and J lost 7; bases outside the gene matches: 3. Germline V CDR1 and CDR2: KGHPV, FQNQEV (reference sequence). The CDR3 loop spans 15 amino acids. CDR3 DNA, as far as it was read: TGTGCCAGCAGTCCGGACAGGGGGCGAAATTCGCCCCTCTAC. Its protein is CASSPDRGRNSPLY. The entire CDR3 sequence reads CASSPDRGRNSPLYF.

Worth noting for this clone: Gene names are mouse gene names. The missing CDR3 end, 1 residue past where the read stops, is filled in from the germline J gene. The chain employs TRBV15 and TRBJ2-5; TRBD1 aligns across 9 bases. In germline, CDR1 is SGHND, CDR2 FRSKSL. The CDR3 spans 13 residues. V trimming: 6 bases; J trimming: 6 bases; junction bases outside the gene matches: 4. The CDR3 here is CASRPDRGDTQYF. The DNA read from the CDR3 is TGTGCCAGCAGGCCCGACAGGGGGGACACCCAGTAC.

This clone was observed a handful of times. Mouse names are used for the genes. The missing CDR3 end, 1 residue past where the read stops, is filled in from the germline J gene. The chain is built from TRBV19 and TRBJ2-5, with D perhaps TRBD1 (6 bases). From germline, CDR1 is FNHDT and CDR2 SITEND (reference sequence). The CDR3 totals 13 residues. The V end was cut by 7 bases, the J end by 0 bases, with 9 bases between. CDR3 DNA, as far as it was read: TGTGCCAGCGGGACAATTAACCAAGACACCCAGTAC. It yields the protein CASGTINQDTQY. In full, the CDR3 is CASGTINQDTQYF.

Points on this clone: Mouse germline and gene names are used. The CDR3 end is not reached by the read, which stops 1 residue before it; the germline J gene fills it in. This sequence joins TRBV12-2 and TRBJ1-3, with D unresolved. Germline lookup yields CDR1 SGHLS and CDR2 HYDKME. Trimming took 4 bases from V and 0 from J, leaving 9 bases between them. The CDR3 is 14 amino acids. CDR3 amino acids: CASSLTGSGNTLYF. CDR3 DNA, as far as it was read: TGTGCCAGCTCCCTGACGGGTTCTGGAAATACGCTCTAT.

As to this clone: The gene symbols are mouse symbols. The CDR3 extends 1 residue past the end of the read, so its final part is completed from the germline J gene. J is TRBJ2-4 and V is TRBV26; D is possibly TRBD1 (5 bases). Germline-derived CDR1 and CDR2 are KGHPV and FQNQEV (reference sequence). V was shortened by 2 bases and J by 7 bases, with 13 bases between the two germline ends. This CDR3 spans 14 amino acids. The DNA read from the CDR3 is TGTGCCAGCAGTCTGGCGGCAGGGATGGACACCTTGTAC. It specifies CASSLAAGMDTLY. In full, the CDR3 is CASSLAAGMDTLYF.

This clone is medium-sized (0.01 to 0.1%) in the sample. All gene names here are mouse names. Read coverage stops 1 residue before the CDR3 terminus; the germline J gene supplies the remainder. This chain links TRBV26 with TRBJ2-3; 13 nucleotides match TRBD2. The germline V gene has CDR1 KGHPV and CDR2 FQNQEV (reference sequence). The junction had 4 bases not matched to a gene; V was cut back by 6 bases and J by 1 base. This CDR3 has 16 residues. CDR3 DNA (partial): TGTGCCAGCAGAGGGGACTGGGGGGGTGGTGCAGAAACGCTGTAT. Translation gives CASRGDWGGGAETLY. The full-length CDR3 reads as CASRGDWGGGAETLYF.